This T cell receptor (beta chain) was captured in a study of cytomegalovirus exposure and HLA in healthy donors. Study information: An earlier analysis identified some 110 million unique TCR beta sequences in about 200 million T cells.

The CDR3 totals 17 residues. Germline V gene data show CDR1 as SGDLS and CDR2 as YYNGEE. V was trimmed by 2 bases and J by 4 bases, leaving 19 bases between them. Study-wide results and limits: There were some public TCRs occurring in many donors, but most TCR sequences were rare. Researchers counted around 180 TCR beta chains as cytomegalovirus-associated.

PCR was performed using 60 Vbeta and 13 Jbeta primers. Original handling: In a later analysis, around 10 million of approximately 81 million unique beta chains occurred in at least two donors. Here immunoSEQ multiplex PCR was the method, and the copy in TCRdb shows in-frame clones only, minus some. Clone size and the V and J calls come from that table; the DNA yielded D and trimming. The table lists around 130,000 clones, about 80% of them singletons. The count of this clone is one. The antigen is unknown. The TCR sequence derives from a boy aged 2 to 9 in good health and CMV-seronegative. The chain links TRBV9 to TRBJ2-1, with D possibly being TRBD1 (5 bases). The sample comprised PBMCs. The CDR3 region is CASSVDISLGVYNEQFF. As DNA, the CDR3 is TGTGCCAGCAGCGTCGACATTTCTCTAGGGGTTTACAATGAGCAGTTCTTC.